These 6 T cell receptor beta chains came from one sample sequenced in a study of cytomegalovirus exposure and HLA in healthy donors. Vbeta (60) and Jbeta (13) primers were used in the PCR. This table comes from immunoSEQ multiplex PCR, and its TCRdb copy is limited to in-frame clones, with some not included. The table lists about 160,000 clones, 80% of them singletons. Sequenced: PBMCs. Receptors originate from a young man in good health and CMV-seropositive.

This CDR3 reads CASNESWDTQYF. The CDR3 region has the DNA TGTGCCAGTAATGAGTCTTGGGATACGCAGTATTTT. The gene calls are TRBV2 and TRBJ2-3; unclear D gene. This CDR3 comprises 12 residues. Germline V gene sequence: CDR1 SNHLY, CDR2 FYNNEI. V lost 9 bases and J 6 bases, leaving 13 bases between the germline ends. The variable domain in full, completed from reference TRBV2 and TRBJ2-3, reads EPEVTQTPSHQVTQMGQEVILRCVPISNHLYFYWYRQILGQKVEFLVSFYNNEISEKSEIFDDQFSVERPDGSNFTLKIRSTKLEDSAMYFCASNESWDTQYFGPGTRLTVL.

A remark on this clone: Other DNA sequences of this sample code for an identical CDR3. The rearrangement uses TRBV7-2 and TRBJ1-2; D possibly corresponds to TRBD1 (5 bases). V was pared by 1 base and J by 8 bases, with 11 bases between. The V gene's germline CDR1 is SGHTA and CDR2 FQGNSA. This CDR3 has 13 amino acids. In nucleotides, the CDR3 is TGTGCCAGCAGCTTAGTGGGGGGAGACGGCTACACCTTC. Translating it yields CASSLVGGDGYTF.

For the CDR3, the DNA is TGCGCCAGCAGCCAAGATACAAGATACCCCGGGGAGCTGTTTTTT. This encodes CASSQDTRYPGELFF. The rearrangement joins TRBV4-1 to TRBJ2-2; D remains unclear. Trimming cost V 0 bases and J 6 bases, with 11 bases left between them. The CDR3 is made up of 15 amino acids. Germline CDR1 is MGHRA and CDR2 is YSYEKL.

V is TRBV7-9 and J is TRBJ2-2, with D possibly matching TRBD1 (5 bases). The CDR3 consists of 13 residues. The germline CDR1 and CDR2 sequences are SEHNR and FQNEAQ (reference sequence). The CDR3 bases are TGTTCCGGGTGGCAGGGCCACACCGGGGAGCTGTTTTTT. It yields the protein CSGWQGHTGELFF. Variable domain in full (rest from reference TRBV7-9 and TRBJ2-2): DTGVSQNPRHKITKRGQNVTFRCDPISEHNRLYWYRQTLGQGPEFLTYFQNEAQLEKSRLLSDRFSAERPKGSFSTLEIQRTEQGDSAMYLCSGWQGHTGELFFGEGSRLTVL.

The chain couples TRBV4-2 to TRBJ2-7; 7 bases fit TRBD1. There are 17 residues in the CDR3. Germline CDR1 LGHNA, CDR2 YNFKEQ. After removal of 0 bases from V and 5 bases from J, the junction contained 13 bases not matched to a gene. In DNA form, the CDR3 reads TGTGCCAGCAGCCAAGATAAGACACCAGATACAGGGGACGAGCAGTACTTC. Amino acid sequence: CASSQDKTPDTGDEQYF.

The chain carries TRBV11-3 and TRBJ2-2, with TRBD2 identical over 9 bases. CDR3 length equals 15 residues. V lost 5 bases to trimming and J lost 6 bases; unmatched junction nucleotides: 7. CDR1 is SGHNT and CDR2 is YENEEA in the germline V gene. The CDR3 sequence: CASSLGLATAGELFF. The CDR3 coding sequence is TGTGCCAGCAGCCTTGGACTAGCGACCGCCGGGGAGCTGTTTTTT.